This T cell receptor beta chain was captured by sequencing in a study of chemoradiotherapy in HPV16-positive cancers. As for the study in general: Functional T-cell assays on a couple of HPV16-positive patients' cells defined candidate HPV-specific clones and common TCR motifs. Regarding the study as a whole: Better recurrence-free survival went with HPV-responsive T-cell expansion in HPV16-positive patients. Functional assays defining HPV-specific T cells used only a couple of HPV16-positive patients. Candidate HPV-specific clones and E7-related TCR motifs grew in tumor during treatment.

Regarding this clone: The target antigen is unknown.

Generated by immunoSEQ multiplex PCR, the TCRdb table keeps only in-frame clones and is missing some. The sample records over 8,500 clones, around 83% being singletons. Germline assignment: CDR1 MNHEY and CDR2 SMNVEV (reference sequence). The CDR3 has 14 residues. Trimming pared 0 bases from V and 5 bases from J, leaving 11 bases between. This TCR was sampled from a human donor with HPV-associated anogenital cancer. This chain uses TRBV27 with TRBJ2-7; D perhaps matches TRBD2 (6 bases). This material consisted of tumor tissue, taken from a patient who underwent chemoradiotherapy. The CDR3 DNA is TGTGCCAGCAGTTTATCCCCCAGGGAGGACGAGCAGTACTTC. This gives the protein CASSLSPREDEQYF.